This paragraph reports one T cell receptor (beta chain). The entry originates in a study of T cell responses to AZD1222 COVID-19 vaccine. Second-dose recipients at about 4 or about 12 weeks were treated as one pooled group. Generated by immunoSEQ multiplex PCR, the TCRdb table keeps only in-frame clones and is missing some. Of 190,000 or so clones listed, approximately 89% are singletons. The trim removed 4 bases at V and 0 bases at J, leaving 6 bases unmatched. Germline loops: CDR1 MNHEY, CDR2 SVGAGI. This CDR3 has 16 amino acids. The specimen was peripheral blood, collected 28 days after the second AZD1222 dose. This TCR derives from an adult who received the AZD1222 COVID-19 vaccine. The V call is TRBV6-5, the J call TRBJ2-7; 10 positions agree with TRBD2. The CDR3 nucleotides are TGTGCCAGCAGTTTCTCCTCTAGCGGGAGCTCCTACGAGCAGTACTTC. It codes for CASSFSSSGSSYEQYF.